The source of this T cell receptor (beta chain) is a study of OX40 agonist ivuxolimab in advanced cancers. Study information: Dosing consisted of intravenous ivuxolimab at 0.01 to 10 mg/kg every 2 weeks. Study results and caveats: Not determined was the antigen specificity of the expanded peripheral T cells.

J gave up 4 bases and V 1 base, and 3 bases lay outside the gene matches. Germline V gene sequence: CDR1 MGHDK, CDR2 SYGVNS. There are 15 residues in the CDR3. Here immunoSEQ multiplex PCR was the method, and the copy in TCRdb shows in-frame clones only, minus some. The sample lists some 90,000 clones, 92% occurring once. This clone was detected only once. Its matching antigen is unknown. This receptor was identified in an adult with an advanced solid tumor such as melanoma, head and neck, liver or kidney cancer. This chain connects TRBV25-1 to TRBJ2-3; TRBD2 matches at 9 bases. This sample comprised CD4+ or CD8+ T cells sorted from blood, obtained in a trial of the OX40 agonist ivuxolimab. CDR3 nucleotides: TGTGCCAGCAGTGAATGGCGGGAGGGCCCAGATACGCAGTATTTT. Its translation: CASSEWREGPDTQYF.